This TCR beta chain appears in the sequencing data of a study of T cells after yellow fever vaccination. Study outcomes and limitations: Post-booster repertoires again held most primary-vaccination clones (about 96% CD4, roughly 89% CD8). Just a small share of clonotypes turned up in the CD4 compartment as well as the CD8 compartment. When the response was secondary, it was weaker but reached its peak faster, day 5 versus 15.

The CDR3 runs to 18 residues. Germline V gene data show CDR1 as LGHNA and CDR2 as YNFKEQ. Losses at the gene ends were 0 bases for V and 2 bases for J; bases not matched to a gene: 3. This clonotype was observed a few times. Its antigen remains unknown. Researchers made TCR cDNA using 5'RACE template switching, and this step added a universal primer site and UMIs. TCRdb reprocessed the 5' RACE reads with MiXCR, giving one entry per CDR3 protein. The top ten clones hold roughly 3% of a sample with a few hundred thousand distinct CDR3 sequences, around 12% of them seen once. This sequence was found in a man younger than 35 who received the YFV17D yellow fever vaccine. Sequencing was performed on CD4+ T cells sorted from PBMCs, taken 15 days after the yellow fever booster vaccination. This rearrangement joins TRBV4-2 to TRBJ2-3; 15 bases match TRBD2. CDR3 DNA: TGTGCCAGCAGCCAAGAGGGGACTAGCGGGGGGAACACAGATACGCAGTATTTT. Protein product: CASSQEGTSGGNTDTQYF.